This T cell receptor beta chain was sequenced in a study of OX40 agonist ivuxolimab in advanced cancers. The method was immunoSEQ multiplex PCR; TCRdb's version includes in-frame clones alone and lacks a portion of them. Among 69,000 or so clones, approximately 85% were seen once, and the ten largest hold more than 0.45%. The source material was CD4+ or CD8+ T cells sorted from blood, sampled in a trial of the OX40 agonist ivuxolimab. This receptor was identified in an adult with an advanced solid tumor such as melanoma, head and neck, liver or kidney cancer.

CDR3: CASSREGTNTGELFF. Written as DNA, the CDR3 is TGTGCCAGCAGTCGGGAGGGCACGAACACCGGGGAGCTGTTTTTT. This chain uses TRBV4-2 with TRBJ2-2, with 8 bases fitting TRBD2. The CDR3 is 15 amino acids. The germline V gene encodes CDR1 LGHNA and CDR2 YNFKEQ. Trimming at V came to 6 bases and at J to 0 bases, leaving 3 bases not matched to a gene.